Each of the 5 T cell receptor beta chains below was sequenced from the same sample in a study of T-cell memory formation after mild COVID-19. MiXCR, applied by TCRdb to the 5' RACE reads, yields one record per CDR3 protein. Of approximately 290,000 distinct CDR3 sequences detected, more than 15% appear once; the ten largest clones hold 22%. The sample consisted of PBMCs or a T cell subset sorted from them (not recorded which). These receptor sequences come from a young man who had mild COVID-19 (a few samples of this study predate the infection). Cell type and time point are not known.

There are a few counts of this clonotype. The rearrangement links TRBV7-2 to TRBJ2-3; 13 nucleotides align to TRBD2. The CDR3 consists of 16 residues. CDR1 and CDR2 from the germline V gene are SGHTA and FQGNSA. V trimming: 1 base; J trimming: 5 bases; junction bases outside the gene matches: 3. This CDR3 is CASSLGTSGGGDTQYF. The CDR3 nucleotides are TGTGCCAGCAGCTTAGGGACTAGCGGGGGTGGAGATACGCAGTATTTT.

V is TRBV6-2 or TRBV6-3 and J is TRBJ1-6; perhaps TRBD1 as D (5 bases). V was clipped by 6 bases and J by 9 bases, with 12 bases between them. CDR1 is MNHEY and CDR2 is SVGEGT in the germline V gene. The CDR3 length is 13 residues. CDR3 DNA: TGTGCCAGCAGGAAACCCGGGGGTTCACCCCTCCACTTT. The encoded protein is CASRKPGGSPLHF.

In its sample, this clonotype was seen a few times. This CDR3 reads CSVESTFSNEQFF. In nucleotides, the CDR3 is TGCAGCGTTGAATCCACATTTAGCAATGAGCAGTTCTTC. The chain uses TRBV29-1 and TRBJ2-1; D uncertain. V was clipped by 2 bases and J by 6 bases, with 11 bases between them. Germline values: CDR1 SQVTM, CDR2 ANQGSEA. The CDR3 covers 13 residues.

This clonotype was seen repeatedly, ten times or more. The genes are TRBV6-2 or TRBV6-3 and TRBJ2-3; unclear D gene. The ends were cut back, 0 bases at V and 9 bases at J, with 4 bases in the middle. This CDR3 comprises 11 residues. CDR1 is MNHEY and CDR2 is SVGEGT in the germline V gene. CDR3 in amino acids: CASSYSGTQYF. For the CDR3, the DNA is TGTGCCAGCAGTTACTCGGGGACGCAGTATTTT.

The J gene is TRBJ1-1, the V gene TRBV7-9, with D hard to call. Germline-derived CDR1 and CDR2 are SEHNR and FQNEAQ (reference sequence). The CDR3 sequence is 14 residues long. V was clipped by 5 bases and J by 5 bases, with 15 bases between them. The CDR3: CASSIHARATEAFF. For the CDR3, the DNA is TGTGCCAGCAGCATCCACGCCCGGGCGACTGAAGCTTTCTTT.